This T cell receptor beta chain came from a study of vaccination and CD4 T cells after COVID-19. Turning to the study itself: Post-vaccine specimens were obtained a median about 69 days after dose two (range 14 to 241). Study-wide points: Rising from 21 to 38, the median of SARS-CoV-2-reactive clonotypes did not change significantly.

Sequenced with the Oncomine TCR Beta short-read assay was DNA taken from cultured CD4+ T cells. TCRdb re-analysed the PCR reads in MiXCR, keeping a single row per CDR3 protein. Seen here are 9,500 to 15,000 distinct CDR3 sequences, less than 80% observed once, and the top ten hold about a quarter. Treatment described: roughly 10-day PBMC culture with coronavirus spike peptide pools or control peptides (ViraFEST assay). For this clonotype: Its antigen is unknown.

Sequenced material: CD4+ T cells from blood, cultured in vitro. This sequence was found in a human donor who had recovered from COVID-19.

CDR3 coding DNA: TGTGCCAGCAGTTACTCGAGGCAGGTTAACTCACCCCTCCACTTT. Translation: CASSYSRQVNSPLHF. The chain uses TRBV6-5 and TRBJ1-6; D remains unclear. Trimming stripped 0 bases from V and 10 bases from J, with 13 bases between. Germline loops: CDR1 MNHEY, CDR2 SVGAGI. This CDR3 region has 15 residues.